A single sample gave rise to the 4 T cell receptor beta chains below, sequenced in a study of beta chain features in type 1 diabetes. Study-wide findings and caveats: When Type 1 diabetes patients were examined, their TCRB CDR3s proved moderately but significantly shorter in all four CD4+ subsets.

Every bit of the isolated RNA underwent reverse transcription, so sequencing read expressed TCRB transcripts. Generated by immunoSEQ multiplex PCR, the TCRdb table keeps only in-frame clones and is missing some. The sample shows about 710,000 clones, roughly 13% of them seen only once. The antigens of these receptors remain unknown. Sequencing was performed on naive CD4+ T cells from blood. The receptors here all came from a young man with type 1 diabetes.

The J gene is TRBJ1-2, the V gene TRBV9; D gene uncertain. Germline-derived CDR1 and CDR2 are SGDLS and YYNGEE. V gave up 0 bases and J gave up 7 bases, with 7 bases separating them. The CDR3 is made up of 12 amino acids. In DNA, the CDR3 is TGTGCCAGCAGCGTAGGGAGAGCTGGCTACACCTTC. It translates to CASSVGRAGYTF. The full variable domain, in which reference TRBV9 and TRBJ1-2 provide the parts outside the CDR3, is DSGVTQTPKHLITATGQRVTLRCSPRSGDLSVYWYQQSLDQGLQFLIQYYNGEERAKGNILERFSAQQFPDLHSELNLSSLELGDSALYFCASSVGRAGYTFGSGTRLTVV.

This chain joins TRBV4-3 and TRBJ1-6, with a tentative D call TRBD1 (5 bases). The CDR3 covers 13 residues. V lost 7 bases to trimming and J lost 9 bases, with 13 bases between them. CDR1 is LGHNA, CDR2 YSLEER, per germline. CDR3 protein: CASKLSGTSPLHF. DNA for the CDR3: TGCGCCAGCAAATTATCAGGGACTTCACCCCTCCACTTT.

The gene calls are TRBV28 and TRBJ1-5; no clear D. V was trimmed by 5 bases and J by 4 bases, leaving 6 bases between them. The CDR3 contains 12 residues. Germline CDR1 MDHEN, CDR2 SYDVKM. This CDR3 reads CASSKANQPQHF. CDR3 sequence (DNA): TGTGCCAGCAGTAAAGCTAATCAGCCCCAGCATTTT.

The chain couples TRBV5-1 to TRBJ1-5; TRBD1 might be the D (6 bases). Between the trimmed V and J ends, which lost 0 bases and 9 bases, there was a span of 19 bases. The length of the CDR3 is 16 residues. Germline loops: CDR1 SGHRS, CDR2 YFSETQ. This chain's CDR3 is CASSLETGPHNWPQHF. The CDR3 DNA reads as TGCGCCAGCAGCTTGGAGACAGGACCTCACAATTGGCCCCAGCATTTT. The full variable domain, in which reference TRBV5-1 and TRBJ1-5 provide the parts outside the CDR3, is KAGVTQTPRYLIKTRGQQVTLSCSPISGHRSVSWYQQTPGQGLQFLFEYFSETQRNKGNFPGRFSGRQFSNSRSEMNVSTLELGDSALYLCASSLETGPHNWPQHFGDGTRLSIL.